The T cell receptor beta chain under discussion was sequenced for a study of T-cell memory formation after mild COVID-19. Study-wide background: The study found TCR clusters largely donor specific.

In its sample, this clonotype was seen many times. The antigen remains unidentified. General study findings and limits: CD4+ clones that contracted lay mainly in CM and EM; CD8+ ones lay in EMRA.

Constant-segment primers were used for 5'RACE, and the resulting TCR alpha and TCR beta cDNA libraries carried sample barcodes and UMIs. TCRdb reanalysed the 5' RACE reads using MiXCR and keeps one entry per CDR3 protein. The sample lists fewer than 650,000 distinct CDR3 sequences, 15% to 20% seen once, with about 7.4% in the top ten. There are 13 residues in the CDR3. Germline CDR1 SGHRS, CDR2 YFSETQ. V shed 1 base and J shed 5 bases, with 7 bases lying between them. The clonotype was recovered from an adult woman who had mild COVID-19 (a few samples of this study predate the infection). Cell type and time point are not known. The rearrangement uses TRBV5-1 and TRBJ1-5; D gene ambiguous. Sequenced sample: PBMCs or a T cell subset sorted from them (not recorded which). DNA for the CDR3: TGCGCCAGCAGCTTGTGGGGTGATCAGCCCCAGCATTTT. Protein sequence: CASSLWGDQPQHF.